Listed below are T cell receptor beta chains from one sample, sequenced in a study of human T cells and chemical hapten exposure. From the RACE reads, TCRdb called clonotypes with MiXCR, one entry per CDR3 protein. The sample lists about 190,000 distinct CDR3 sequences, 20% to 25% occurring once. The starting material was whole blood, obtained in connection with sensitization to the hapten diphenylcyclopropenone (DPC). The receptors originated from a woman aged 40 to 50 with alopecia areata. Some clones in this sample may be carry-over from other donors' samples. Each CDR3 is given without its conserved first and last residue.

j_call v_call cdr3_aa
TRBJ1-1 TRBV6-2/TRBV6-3 ASKTGTRLLNTEAF
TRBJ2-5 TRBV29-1 SDKGAETQY
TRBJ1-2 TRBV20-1 SARDWDRNYGYT
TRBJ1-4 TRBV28 ASSDNGGGNEKLF
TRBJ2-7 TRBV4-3 ASSQQRGVEQY
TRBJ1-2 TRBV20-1 SGRLPDRPNYGYT
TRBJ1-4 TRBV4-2 ASSQASTGIGSEKLF
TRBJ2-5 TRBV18 ASSSEEETQY
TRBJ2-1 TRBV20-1 SASRGTEYNEQF
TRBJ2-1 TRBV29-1 SVAPTGDNEQF
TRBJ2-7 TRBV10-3 AISRDSAYEQY
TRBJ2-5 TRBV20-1 SARRTGLREETQY
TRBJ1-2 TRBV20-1 SARAQIIDRFYGYT
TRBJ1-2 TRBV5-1 ASTPSSPPTGTYGYT
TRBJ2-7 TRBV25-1 ASSEWGRVDEQY
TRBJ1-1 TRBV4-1 ASSQGAANTEAF
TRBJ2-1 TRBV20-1 SARDGQLSYNEQF
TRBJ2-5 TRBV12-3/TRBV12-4 ASSPGGVQETQY
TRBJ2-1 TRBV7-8 ASSPRGSGSGEQF
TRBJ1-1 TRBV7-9 ASSLAQGEAF
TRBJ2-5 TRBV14 ASSTGVRETQY
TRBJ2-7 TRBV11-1 ASSPQRFGEQY
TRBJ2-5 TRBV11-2 ASSLGQGELQETQY
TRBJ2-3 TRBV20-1 SASRGGWDTQY
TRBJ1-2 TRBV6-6 ASSGWTANYGYT
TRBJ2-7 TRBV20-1 SAPRGRSSYEQY
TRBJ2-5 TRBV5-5 ASSLGAGEETQY
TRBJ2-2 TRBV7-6 ASSLNPSSGGLGHTGELF
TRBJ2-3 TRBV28 ASSPGWTQY
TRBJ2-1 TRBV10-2 ASSEAGGDEQF
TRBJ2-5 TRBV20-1 SASTGLETQY
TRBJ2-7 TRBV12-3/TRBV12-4 ASSFGGQGHEQY
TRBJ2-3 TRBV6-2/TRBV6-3 ASRLGGTYTDTQY
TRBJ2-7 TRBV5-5 ASSFLRPPDEQY
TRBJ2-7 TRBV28 ASVNNYEQY
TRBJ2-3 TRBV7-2 ASSRTSGGTDTQY
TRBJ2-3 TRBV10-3 AISGGTGKPVTQY
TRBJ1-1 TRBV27 ASSRLFTGTAYEAF
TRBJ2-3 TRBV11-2 ASSSTGEGTDTQY
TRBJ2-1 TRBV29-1 SVQEGTNNEQF
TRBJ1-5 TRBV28 ASRNRDRAIG
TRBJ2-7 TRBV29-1 SVQLAGVGAQY
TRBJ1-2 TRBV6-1 ASSPGQANYGYT
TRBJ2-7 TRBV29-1 SVTGGLAGVEQY
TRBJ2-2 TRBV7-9 ASSPDRTNTGELF
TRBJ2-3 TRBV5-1 ASSLNSPTVADTQY
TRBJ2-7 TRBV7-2 ASSPKRGRGLQEQY
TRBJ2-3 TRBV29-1 SGTTSGRADTQY
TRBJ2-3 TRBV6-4 ASSELAGGSDTQY
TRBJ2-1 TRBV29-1 SVDSWGTSGRANEQF
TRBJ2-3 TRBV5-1 ASSPGTGRADTQY
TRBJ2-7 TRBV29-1 SVTGVGAYEQY
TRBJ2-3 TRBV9 ASSPRFTDTQY
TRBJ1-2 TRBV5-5 ASSSGTTRNYGYT
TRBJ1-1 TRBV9 ASSVGHDRGTEAF
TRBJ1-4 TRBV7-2 ASSLARREKLF
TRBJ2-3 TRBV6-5 ASSFGLAGGYTQY
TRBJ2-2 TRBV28 ASSLLIPNTGELF
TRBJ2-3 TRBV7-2 ASSRLAGLTDTQY